The sequence of this T cell receptor (beta chain) was determined in a study of response to subunit inactivated influenza vaccine. The CDR3 has 15 amino acids. V was pared by 1 base and J by 5 bases, with 14 bases between. Germline V gives CDR1 SGHTA, CDR2 FQGNSA. A single record per CDR3 protein comes from TCRdb applying MiXCR to the RT-PCR reads. In the table there are around 570,000 distinct CDR3 sequences, around 11% of which are singletons. These data were also reused for a study on T cells expressing NK-cell markers. Per that paper: Beta-chain TCR cDNA was generated via 5'RACE template switching with UMIs. Top CD8+ clonotypes included the dominant CD3+CD56+NKG2C+ clonotypes in five to seven donors. Whether expanded NKG2C+ T cell clones were HCMV specific stayed uncertain.

This clonotype was sampled from a man over 45 who received an inactivated influenza vaccine. The chain carries TRBV7-2 and TRBJ2-5; D is unclear. This sample comprised PBMCs from blood, obtained on the day of vaccination. The CDR3 region is CASSLDRMRRETQYF. The DNA of the CDR3 is TGTGCCAGCAGCTTAGACCGAATGCGACGGGAGACCCAGTACTTC.